What follows describes a single TCR beta chain. This entry is derived from a study of blood T cell repertoires in COVID-19. Study details: Spain, Italy and the United States supplied samples that represented acute and convalescent COVID-19. The analysed material was cDNA or gDNA that came from T cells, B-cell-depleted T cells, or PBMCs.

Authors' data handling: For nucleated cells, counts were estimated from reference gene primer amplification. Method: immunoSEQ multiplex PCR; TCRdb's copy keeps in-frame clones and lacks some. The V and J calls and the clone size are those of that table, but D and trimming were determined from the DNA. Of under 50,000 clones in the sample, roughly nine tenths were seen once. The receptor comes from a man between 70 and 80 years old with active COVID-19. The sequencing input was peripheral blood.

The CDR3 nucleotides read TGTGCCAGCAGCCAAGGGTTCGGGAACACTGAAGCTTTCTTT. It encodes CASSQGFGNTEAFF. This chain joins TRBV3-1 (or the pseudogene TRBV3-2) and TRBJ1-1; no clear D gene. The CDR3 contains 14 residues. Germline CDR1 reads LGHDT; CDR2 reads YNNKEL (reference sequence). V was trimmed by 1 base and J by 1 base, leaving 7 bases between them.